What follows are 23 T cell receptor beta chains derived from one specimen sequenced in a study of T-cell reconstitution after alpha-beta-depleted transplantation in children. Construction of the TCRbeta library involved unique molecular identifiers. Each CDR3 protein gets one entry after TCRdb re-called the PCR reads with MiXCR. The sample carries fewer than 750,000 distinct CDR3 sequences, roughly a quarter recorded once. Sequencing used PBMCs, obtained before TCRalphabeta/CD19-depleted stem cell transplant. The source is a boy in the first two years of life with Wiskott-Aldrich syndrome, due to receive a stem cell transplant.

This clonotype has more than one count but fewer than ten. The chain carries TRBV11-2 and TRBJ2-6, with a tentative D call TRBD2 (6 bases). In germline, CDR1 is SGHAT, CDR2 FQNNGV. The CDR3 runs 16 residues. Trimming pared 0 bases from V and 2 bases from J, leaving 8 bases between. The chain's CDR3 is CASSLEPGAGANVLTF. CDR3 coding DNA: TGTGCCAGCAGCTTAGAGCCGGGGGCTGGGGCCAACGTCCTGACTTTC.

The CDR3 DNA reads TGCGCCAGCAGCCAAGATTCCAACGGGAGAAGGATCTACGAGCAGTACTTC. Translating it yields CASSQDSNGRRIYEQYF. The rearrangement joins TRBV4-1 to TRBJ2-7; a weak D match, TRBD2 (6 bases). This CDR3 has 17 residues. V was trimmed by 0 bases and J by 3 bases, leaving 18 bases between them. Germline V gene lookup returns CDR1 MGHRA and CDR2 YSYEKL.

This clonotype has a handful of counts. The chain has TRBV4-1 and TRBJ2-5; TRBD2 agrees at 7 bases. V lost 2 bases to trimming and J lost 2 bases; unmatched junction nucleotides: 14. This CDR3 has 18 residues. CDR1 and CDR2 from the germline V gene are MGHRA and YSYEKL. Here the CDR3 DNA reads TGCGCCAGCAGCCAAAGAGGCAGCGGGACGCGCATACAAGAGACCCAGTACTTC. Translation: CASSQRGSGTRIQETQYF.

The chain joins TRBV12-3 or TRBV12-4 to TRBJ1-4; D uncertain. Trimming took 3 bases from V and 0 from J, leaving 11 bases between them. The CDR3 length is 16 residues. CDR3 bases: TGTGCCAGCAGTTTTTGGCGGAGTGCAACTAATGAAAAACTGTTTTTT. Translating it yields CASSFWRSATNEKLFF.

The J gene is TRBJ2-5, the V gene TRBV18; 10 nucleotides align to TRBD2. V gave up 1 base and J gave up 5 bases; unmatched junction bases: 10. CDR3 size: 17 residues. CDR1 and CDR2 (germline): KGHSH, LQKENI. DNA of the CDR3: TGTGCCAGCTCACCACTAACAGCGGGAGGGCTGTCGGAGACCCAGTACTTC. It codes for CASSPLTAGGLSETQYF.

The chain couples TRBV27 to TRBJ2-1, with 11 bases lining up with TRBD2. Trimming took 1 base from V and 7 from J; bases not matched to a gene: 3. Per germline, CDR1 MNHEY and CDR2 SMNVEV (reference sequence). This CDR3 spans 15 amino acids. For the CDR3, the DNA is TGTGCCAGCAGTTTATGGCTAGCGGGAGGTAATGAGCAGTTCTTC. Translated, it gives CASSLWLAGGNEQFF.

The V call is TRBV10-3, the J call TRBJ2-4; no firm D call. The CDR3 is made up of 15 amino acids. CDR1 and CDR2 (germline): ENHRY, SYGVKD. The V gene lost 6 bases and the J gene lost 0 bases, with 12 bases spanning the gap. In nucleotides, the CDR3 is TGTGCCATCAGAGACCAGGTTCTAGCCAAAAACATTCAGTACTTC. This encodes CAIRDQVLAKNIQYF.

The gene calls are TRBV3-1 and TRBJ2-3; TRBD2 matches at 8 bases. The V gene end was trimmed by 1 base and the J gene end by 2 bases; junction bases not matched to a gene: 8. This CDR3 contains 17 residues. Per the germline V gene, CDR1 is LGHDT and CDR2 is YNNKEL (reference sequence). The DNA for the CDR3 is TGTGCCAGCAGCCAAGGGTCTAGCGGGCTTCACACAGATACGCAGTATTTT. Translated: CASSQGSSGLHTDTQYF.

This clonotype was counted once. The V gene is TRBV5-6, the J gene TRBJ2-3, with 8 bases aligning to TRBD2. Germline V CDR1 and CDR2: SGHDT, YYEEEE. Germline trimming cut 0 bases from V and 5 bases from J; bases unmatched to any gene: 5. The CDR3 has 15 residues. This chain's CDR3 is CASSLALAGQDTQYF. CDR3 nucleotide sequence: TGTGCCAGCAGCTTGGCGTTAGCGGGACAAGATACGCAGTATTTT.

There are a few counts of this clonotype. The CDR3 DNA sequence: TGCGCCAGCAGCTTGGTTCAGGCGGGGAATGAGCAGTTCTTC. This encodes CASSLVQAGNEQFF. The chain joins TRBV5-1 to TRBJ2-1; weak D call: TRBD2 (6 bases). CDR3 length equals 14 residues. CDR1 SGHRS and CDR2 YFSETQ come from the germline V gene. Deletions cut 0 bases from V and 7 bases from J, with 11 bases between.

This clonotype was found many times. The rearrangement joins TRBV10-3 to TRBJ1-2; the D gene is possibly TRBD1 (5 bases). V was pared by 7 bases and J by 7 bases, with 16 bases between. Per germline, CDR1 ENHRY and CDR2 SYGVKD. This CDR3 has 13 residues. The CDR3 protein is CAIMMDGRAGYTF. CDR3 nucleotide sequence: TGTGCCATCATGATGGACGGCAGGGCTGGCTACACCTTC.

Only a few counts were recorded for this clonotype. This chain connects TRBV5-1 to TRBJ1-5, with 7 bases lining up with TRBD1. The junction had 8 bases not matched to a gene; V was cut back by 0 bases and J by 5 bases. Germline CDR1 is SGHRS and CDR2 is YFSETQ. The CDR3 totals 16 residues. CDR3 protein: CASSLAPGGEYQPQHF. CDR3 DNA: TGCGCCAGCAGCTTGGCGCCAGGGGGGGAGTATCAGCCCCAGCATTTT.

This clonotype was picked up a small number of times. The chain has TRBV5-1 and TRBJ2-5; TRBD2 aligns across 12 bases. The V segment lost 4 bases and the J segment 4 bases; nucleotides outside the gene matches: 11. There are 17 residues in the CDR3. Germline CDR1 is SGHRS and CDR2 is YFSETQ. The CDR3 loop is CASSGRLAGVMGETQYF. CDR3 sequence (DNA): TGCGCCAGCAGCGGAAGACTAGCGGGAGTTATGGGAGAGACCCAGTACTTC.

With regard to this clonotype: The junction does not match germline at one end; this may be a read error. The chain joins TRBV6-5 to TRBJ1-2; TRBD1 aligns across 9 bases. CDR3 length equals 13 residues. Germline CDR1 MNHEY, CDR2 SVGAGI. CDR3 residues: CASSYSAWTGAFF. CDR3 DNA: TGTGCCAGCAGTTACTCGGCCTGGACAGGGGCCTTCTTC.

The V gene is TRBV30, the J gene TRBJ2-3, with D possibly TRBD2 on 5 matching bases. The CDR3 is made up of 14 amino acids. Germline V gives CDR1 GTSNPN, CDR2 SVGIG (reference sequence). V lost 0 bases, J lost 5 bases, and 12 bases lay in between. The chain's CDR3 is CAWSVEGERDTQYF. The CDR3 bases are TGTGCCTGGAGTGTTGAGGGAGAAAGAGATACGCAGTATTTT. The full variable domain, rest sourced from reference TRBV30 and TRBJ2-3, is SQTIHQWPATLVQPVGSPLSLECTVEGTSNPNLYWYRQAAGRGLQLLFYSVGIGQISSEVPQNLSASRPQDRQFILSSKKLLLSDSGFYLCAWSVEGERDTQYFGPGTRLTVL.

The chain has TRBV12-3 or TRBV12-4 and TRBJ2-2, with D perhaps TRBD1 (5 bases). The CDR3 runs to 15 residues. V dropped 10 bases and J dropped 5 bases, with 20 bases sitting between them. The chain's CDR3 is CATRMGQGRTGELFF. The CDR3 nucleotides read TGTGCCACACGTATGGGGCAGGGAAGGACCGGGGAGCTGTTTTTT.

The chain has TRBV24-1 and TRBJ2-3; D gene ambiguous. The CDR3 covers 14 residues. V was trimmed by 8 bases and J by 5 bases, leaving 16 bases between them. The germline V gene encodes CDR1 KGHDR and CDR2 SFDVKD. The CDR3 protein is CATTSATAGDTQYF. Here the CDR3 DNA reads TGTGCCACCACTTCAGCGACCGCCGGAGATACGCAGTATTTT.

DNA for the CDR3: TGTGCCAGCAGCTTAGATCCGCCGGGGACAGGAAACACCATATATTTT. Residues: CASSLDPPGTGNTIYF. The chain uses TRBV11-2 and TRBJ1-3, with D maybe TRBD1 (6 bases). CDR1 SGHAT and CDR2 FQNNGV come from the germline V gene. V lost 0 bases and J 4 bases, leaving 13 bases between the germline ends. This CDR3 has 16 amino acids.

This clonotype showed up many times. One end of the junction is discordant with germline, which a read error may explain. The rearrangement joins TRBV5-1 to TRBJ2-1, with 9 nucleotides matching TRBD2. Germline CDR1 is SGHRS and CDR2 is YFSETQ. There are 15 residues in the CDR3. CDR3 residues: CASSYSGSSYNEQFF. In DNA form, the CDR3 reads TGTGCCAGCAGTTATAGCGGGAGCTCCTACAATGAGCAGTTCTTC.

This clonotype occurred a few times. V and J are TRBV27 and TRBJ2-1; tentatively, D is TRBD1 or TRBD2 (5 bases each). V was cut by 3 bases and J by 7 bases, with 7 bases left in between. The length of the CDR3 is 12 residues. Germline-derived CDR1 and CDR2 are MNHEY and SMNVEV (reference sequence). As DNA, the CDR3 is TGTGCCAGCAGTTTCAGGGAGAATGAGCAGTTCTTC. This encodes CASSFRENEQFF.

This clonotype was picked up many times. This chain connects TRBV7-3 to TRBJ2-1; D is uncertain. Germline CDR1 and CDR2: SGHTA and FQGTGA. This CDR3 contains 14 residues. V lost 5 bases to trimming and J lost 0 bases, with 8 bases between them. The CDR3 loop is CASSPHGSYNEQFF. The CDR3 DNA reads TGTGCCAGCAGCCCCCATGGCTCCTACAATGAGCAGTTCTTC.

This clonotype was seen a single time. The chain uses TRBV20-1 and TRBJ2-5; the match to TRBD2 covers 14 bases. The CDR3 extends over 13 amino acids. Germline-derived CDR1 and CDR2 are DFQATT and SNEGSKA (reference sequence). CDR3 nucleotides: TGCAGGGCGGGACTAGCGGGAGCAGAGACCCAGTACTTC. This gives the protein CRAGLAGAETQYF.

The chain joins TRBV11-2 to TRBJ2-1, with TRBD2 matching over 12 bases. Trimming removed 6 bases from V and 6 bases from J; junction bases left unmatched: 6. The CDR3 extends over 15 amino acids. CDR1 and CDR2 (germline): SGHAT, FQNNGV. The CDR3 nucleotides are TGTGCCAGCAGGCCCACTAGCGGGAGGCTCAATGAGCAGTTCTTC. It codes for CASRPTSGRLNEQFF.